These T cell receptor beta chains were read from a single sample in a study of cytomegalovirus exposure and HLA in healthy donors. Some clones are missing from TCRdb's copy, which holds only in-frame ones; the method was immunoSEQ multiplex PCR. Of about 190,000 clones detected, approximately 86% appear once; the ten largest clones hold under 2%. The material sequenced was PBMCs. Source of these receptors: a woman younger than 35 in good health and CMV-seronegative. Each CDR3 is given with its conserved first and last residue. A D gene is named only where the DNA matches it firmly. Clone sizes are given selectively: once, few, many, or a class where the clone is expanded.

v_gene,j_gene,abundance,d_gene,CDR3aa,CDR3nt
TRBV5-6,TRBJ1-5,NA,NA,CASSLAGGHNQPQHF,TGTGCCAGCAGCCTGGCGGGGGGACACAATCAGCCCCAGCATTTT
TRBV28,TRBJ2-3,NA,TRBD1,CASSLTGRQGRHTQYF,TGTGCCAGCAGTCTTACGGGCCGACAGGGGAGACATACGCAGTATTTT
TRBV6-5,TRBJ2-7,few,NA,CASSRSSYEQYF,TGTGCCAGCAGTCGCAGCTCCTACGAGCAGTACTTC
TRBV9,TRBJ2-5,NA,TRBD1,CASSPTGGGFETQYF,TGTGCCAGCAGCCCTACAGGGGGCGGGTTTGAGACCCAGTACTTC
TRBV9,TRBJ1-1,NA,TRBD1,CASSTQGEPHPNTEAFF,TGTGCCAGCAGCACGCAGGGGGAACCCCACCCGAACACTGAAGCTTTCTTT
TRBV30,TRBJ2-1,NA,NA,CAWILRGRVYDEQFF,TGTGCCTGGATCCTCAGGGGCCGTGTTTATGATGAGCAGTTCTTC
TRBV15,TRBJ2-7,NA,NA,CATSRDQGIVLEQYF,TGTGCCACCAGCAGAGATCAGGGTATCGTTCTCGAGCAGTACTTC
TRBV7-6,TRBJ2-7,NA,NA,CASSPYRSYEQYF,TGTGCCAGCAGCCCCTACCGCTCCTACGAGCAGTACTTC
TRBV11-3,TRBJ2-4,NA,NA,CASTPTGAKNIQYF,TGTGCCAGCACCCCGACAGGAGCCAAAAACATTCAGTACTTC
TRBV9,TRBJ1-1,NA,NA,CASSADGGVTEAFF,TGTGCCAGCAGCGCGGACGGGGGGGTCACTGAAGCTTTCTTT
TRBV7-6,TRBJ1-2,few,TRBD1,CASSGNRGNGYTF,TGTGCCAGCAGCGGCAACAGGGGAAATGGCTACACCTTC
TRBV2,TRBJ1-2,NA,NA,CASSSQGGDYGYTF,TGTGCCAGCAGTTCACAGGGTGGGGACTATGGCTACACCTTC
TRBV5-1,TRBJ1-2,once,NA,CASSDLRGSGGYTF,TGCGCCAGCAGCGACCTGAGGGGGTCCGGTGGCTACACCTTC
TRBV10-3,TRBJ1-2,NA,NA,CAIRGASGKGYTF,TGTGCCATCAGAGGGGCGAGCGGGAAAGGCTACACCTTC
TRBV5-1,TRBJ2-1,once,TRBD1,CASSFRQGRQNEQFF,TGCGCCAGCAGCTTCCGACAGGGAAGACAAAATGAGCAGTTCTTC
TRBV2,TRBJ2-3,NA,TRBD2,CASSYGTSGRKTDTQYF,TGTGCCAGCAGTTACGGGACTAGCGGGAGGAAAACAGATACGCAGTATTTT
TRBV5-1,TRBJ2-7,NA,TRBD1,CASRRDREGSYEQYF,TGCGCCAGCAGGCGGGACAGGGAAGGCTCCTACGAGCAGTACTTC
TRBV7-9,TRBJ1-2,NA,TRBD1,CASSPAGTDRFYGYTF,TGTGCCAGCAGCCCCGCCGGGACAGACCGATTCTATGGCTACACCTTC
TRBV7-3,TRBJ2-2,NA,TRBD2,CASSLMAGGPNTGELFF,TGTGCCAGCAGCTTAATGGCGGGAGGGCCCAACACCGGGGAGCTGTTTTTT
TRBV13,TRBJ2-1,NA,TRBD2,CASSLGGPSGGNYNEQFF,TGTGCCAGCAGCTTAGGGGGTCCTAGCGGGGGGAACTACAATGAGCAGTTCTTC
TRBV4-2,TRBJ1-5,NA,NA,CASSQVVGDRNQPQHF,TGTGCCAGCAGCCAAGTCGTGGGCGACCGCAATCAGCCCCAGCATTTT
TRBV27,TRBJ2-3,NA,NA,CASSFRGSDTQYF,TGTGCCAGCAGTTTCAGAGGGTCAGATACGCAGTATTTT
TRBV2,TRBJ2-1,NA,TRBD1,CASSEMGTGDNEQFF,TGTGCCAGCAGTGAGATGGGGACAGGCGACAATGAGCAGTTCTTC
TRBV7-2,TRBJ1-4,NA,TRBD1,CASSPQTGHNEKLFF,TGTGCCAGCAGCCCCCAGACAGGGCATAATGAAAAACTGTTTTTT
TRBV9,TRBJ2-2,NA,NA,CASSPENTGELFF,TGTGCCAGCAGCCCAGAGAACACCGGGGAGCTGTTTTTT
TRBV2,TRBJ1-4,NA,TRBD1,CASSLQGALATNEKLFF,TGTGCCAGCAGTCTACAGGGGGCTCTAGCAACTAATGAAAAACTGTTTTTT
TRBV6-6,TRBJ1-4,NA,NA,CASSYSASGNEKLFF,TGTGCCAGCAGTTACTCGGCTTCAGGGAATGAAAAACTGTTTTTT
TRBV2,TRBJ2-7,NA,NA,CASSEGGHEQYF,TGTGCCAGCAGTGAAGGCGGCCACGAGCAGTACTTC
TRBV19,TRBJ2-7,NA,TRBD2,CASSGAGGWEQYF,TGTGCCAGTAGCGGGGCGGGAGGGTGGGAGCAGTACTTC
TRBV7-5,TRBJ1-2,NA,NA,CVRSQTAPNYGYTF,TGTGTCAGAAGCCAGACAGCTCCAAACTATGGCTACACCTTC
TRBV28,TRBJ1-1,NA,NA,CASSATSSMGAFF,TGTGCCAGCAGCGCGACTTCTTCCATGGGAGCTTTCTTT
TRBV30,TRBJ1-5,NA,NA,CAWIVRTVNQPQHF,TGTGCCTGGATCGTTCGGACAGTCAATCAGCCCCAGCATTTT
TRBV2,TRBJ1-5,NA,NA,CASRPSGGFSNQPQHF,TGTGCCAGCAGACCAAGCGGGGGGTTTAGCAATCAGCCCCAGCATTTT
TRBV5-4,TRBJ2-7,NA,TRBD2,CASSPSGGAYIGEQYF,TGTGCCAGCAGCCCTAGCGGGGGGGCCTATATTGGGGAGCAGTACTTC
TRBV29-1,TRBJ2-1,NA,NA,CSVAQGTFYNEQFF,TGCAGCGTTGCTCAAGGGACTTTCTACAATGAGCAGTTCTTC
TRBV7-8,TRBJ2-2,NA,NA,CASSLFSRENTGELFF,TGTGCCAGCAGCTTGTTTTCCCGGGAGAACACCGGGGAGCTGTTTTTT
TRBV19,TRBJ2-2,few,TRBD2,CASSIILAGEANTGELFF,TGTGCCAGTAGTATAATTCTAGCGGGTGAGGCGAACACCGGGGAGCTGTTTTTT
TRBV5-1,TRBJ2-7,NA,TRBD2,CASSLTGAGEQYF,TGCGCCAGCAGCTTGACGGGAGCGGGGGAGCAGTACTTC
TRBV18,TRBJ2-1,NA,TRBD1,CASSSGQVEIEQFF,TGTGCCAGCTCATCGGGACAGGTGGAGATTGAGCAGTTCTTC
TRBV11-3,TRBJ2-4,NA,NA,CASSLGLIAKNIQYF,TGTGCCAGCAGCTTAGGACTTATAGCCAAAAACATTCAGTACTTC